A single T cell receptor (beta chain) is shown here with its context. The antigen is not known. TCRdb used MiXCR to reprocess the 5' RACE reads, holding one entry per CDR3 protein. The sample contains approximately 9,700 distinct CDR3 sequences, 9% to 15% of which appear only once. Time point reported: sample taken at primary tumor resection. This sample is drawn from a study of spatial heterogeneity in lung cancer. In the study overall: Beta-chain sequences consistently outnumbered alpha-chain sequences in detection. Notes on the study in general: Intratumoral expanded alpha and beta TCR counts were found to track tumor mutation counts.

V was clipped by 1 base and J by 4 bases, with 10 bases between them. This CDR3 has 14 amino acids. The germline V gene has CDR1 SGHDN and CDR2 FVKESK. The chain couples TRBV14 to TRBJ1-2; no reliable D call. The sample was lung tumor tissue, taken at surgery. The sequence was obtained from a male donor with early-stage non-small cell lung cancer. The CDR3 here is CASSQARVPYGYTF. The CDR3 bases are TGTGCCAGCAGCCAAGCAAGGGTTCCCTATGGCTACACCTTC.